The 18 T cell receptor beta chains below come from one sample, sequenced in a study of T cells after yellow fever vaccination. One entry per CDR3 protein results from TCRdb running MiXCR on the 5' RACE reads. The sample shows hundreds of thousands of distinct CDR3 sequences, approximately 12% of them seen only once. The sequences come from CD4+ T cells sorted from PBMCs, collected 15 days after the yellow fever booster vaccination. All receptors derive from a man aged 18-30 years who received the YFV17D yellow fever vaccine.

This clonotype was counted between two and nine times. The J gene is TRBJ2-3, the V gene TRBV28; 9 nucleotides match TRBD1. Germline V gene data show CDR1 as MDHEN and CDR2 as SYDVKM. J lost 0 bases, V lost 5 bases, and 6 bases had no gene match. CDR3 size: 16 residues. CDR3 coding DNA: TGTGCCAGCAGTCCAAACAGGGGGCTGAGCACAGATACGCAGTATTTT. This gives the protein CASSPNRGLSTDTQYF.

This clonotype appeared a few times. The chain joins TRBV6-5 to TRBJ2-7, with D maybe TRBD1 (6 bases). The CDR3 extends over 15 amino acids. Germline-derived CDR1 and CDR2 are MNHEY and SVGAGI. Trimming took off 4 bases at V and 6 bases at J, with 19 bases between the two ends. CDR3 DNA: TGTGCCAGCAGTTCATACAGGGATCCCAGCGGCGAGCAGTACTTC. Translated: CASSSYRDPSGEQYF.

This clonotype was observed a single time. The J gene is TRBJ1-4, the V gene TRBV5-1; possible D gene TRBD1, 6 bases. Germline CDR1 reads SGHRS; CDR2 reads YFSETQ. The CDR3 sequence is 14 residues long. The V end lost 3 bases, the J end lost 5 bases, and 11 bases lay between the germline ends. As DNA, the CDR3 is TGCGCCAGCAGCTCGGGGGGCAGAAATGAAAAACTGTTTTTT. Protein: CASSSGGRNEKLFF.

The rearrangement links TRBV20-1 to TRBJ1-6; D might be TRBD1 (5 bases). Per the germline V gene, CDR1 is DFQATT and CDR2 is SNEGSKA (reference sequence). V lost 5 bases and J lost 9, with 11 bases in between. This CDR3 has 12 amino acids. In DNA form, the CDR3 reads TGCAGTGCTGGGACCCCGAGTTCACCCCTCCACTTT. Protein product: CSAGTPSSPLHF.

The J gene is TRBJ2-1, the V gene TRBV20-1, with 7 positions matching TRBD2. Germline CDR1 and CDR2: DFQATT and SNEGSKA (reference sequence). This CDR3 is 15 amino acids long. The J segment lost 5 bases and the V segment lost 0 bases, leaving 7 bases of the junction unmatched. As DNA, the CDR3 is TGCAGTGCTAGAGATGGGGCGGGGGTCGACAATGAGCAGTTCTTC. This gives the protein CSARDGAGVDNEQFF.

The rearrangement links TRBV27 to TRBJ1-2; D might be TRBD1 (5 bases). The CDR3 covers 14 residues. The V end lost 1 base, the J end lost 5 bases, and 11 bases lay between the germline ends. Germline lookup yields CDR1 MNHEY and CDR2 SMNVEV (reference sequence). This chain's CDR3 is CASSLLGVGYGYTF. The CDR3 coding sequence is TGTGCCAGCAGTTTATTAGGGGTCGGATATGGCTACACCTTC.

J is TRBJ2-1 and V is TRBV7-2, with 7 bases matching TRBD1. Per the germline V gene, CDR1 is SGHTA and CDR2 is FQGNSA. This CDR3 spans 14 amino acids. V was pared by 5 bases and J by 10 bases, with 11 bases of the junction left unmatched. CDR3 loop: CASSIGTVRDEQFF. CDR3 DNA sequence: TGTGCCAGCAGCATCGGGACAGTTCGAGACGAGCAGTTCTTC.

This chain joins TRBV7-6 and TRBJ2-2; no clear D gene. Trimming removed 1 base from V and 5 bases from J, with 8 bases in between. In germline, CDR1 is SGHVS, CDR2 FNYEAQ. The CDR3 has 14 amino acids. The CDR3 loop reads CASSLEQKTGELFF. In nucleotides, the CDR3 is TGTGCCAGCAGCTTAGAACAGAAGACCGGGGAGCTGTTTTTT.

This clonotype was counted a few times. The DNA for the CDR3 is TGTGCCAGCAGCCAAATCGGGGGGGCGAGCACAGATACGCAGTATTTT. It is translated as CASSQIGGASTDTQYF. The rearrangement joins TRBV5-6 to TRBJ2-3, with 8 nucleotides matching TRBD2. J lost 0 bases, V lost 4 bases, and 7 bases had no gene match. The CDR3 spans 16 residues. The germline V gene has CDR1 SGHDT and CDR2 YYEEEE.

The gene calls are TRBV7-8 and TRBJ1-1; no clear D gene. Trimming shortened V by 1 base and J by 0 bases, and 15 bases separated the two germline ends. Germline loops: CDR1 SGHVS, CDR2 FQNEAQ. This CDR3 is built from 17 residues. CDR3 amino acids: CASSLGSIRQVNTEAFF. CDR3 in DNA: TGTGCCAGCAGCTTAGGTTCTATTAGGCAGGTGAACACTGAAGCTTTCTTT.

This clonotype has just a few counts. The chain joins TRBV7-8 to TRBJ2-3; D is uncertain. The CDR3 totals 14 residues. Germline V gene lookup returns CDR1 SGHVS and CDR2 FQNEAQ. The ends were cut back, 5 bases at V and 4 bases at J, with 13 bases in the middle. In DNA form, the CDR3 reads TGTGCCAGCAGCCGGACGTGGGCCGCAGATACGCAGTATTTT. This translates into CASSRTWAADTQYF.

This clonotype has a count of ten or more. V and J are TRBV28 and TRBJ2-5; tentatively, D is TRBD1 or TRBD2 (6 bases each). V was pared by 2 bases and J by 2 bases, with 12 bases between. This CDR3 comprises 15 residues. CDR1 and CDR2 from the germline V gene are MDHEN and SYDVKM. The CDR3 region has the DNA TGTGCCAGCAGTTTAGGGGGGCGCCAGCAAGAGACCCAGTACTTC. This encodes CASSLGGRQQETQYF.

The chain has TRBV10-3 and TRBJ2-7; 8 bases are shared with TRBD1. The CDR3 is 12 residues long. V shed 11 bases, J shed 2 bases, and the junction held 5 bases outside the gene matches. Germline V gene lookup returns CDR1 ENHRY and CDR2 SYGVKD. The CDR3 loop reads CASQGAAYEQYF. As DNA, the CDR3 is TGTGCCTCTCAGGGGGCAGCCTACGAGCAGTACTTC.

This clonotype was detected only a few times. The chain carries TRBV29-1 and TRBJ1-5; D is ambiguous. This CDR3 has 15 amino acids. Trimming removed 0 bases at V and 2 bases at J, with 11 bases between. Germline V CDR1 and CDR2: SQVTM, ANQGSEA. This chain's CDR3 is CSVEDSGEGNQPQHF. CDR3 DNA sequence: TGCAGCGTTGAAGATTCTGGGGAGGGCAATCAGCCCCAGCATTTT.

The V and J genes are TRBV7-9 and TRBJ2-5; D is perhaps TRBD1 (5 bases). The V and J ends lost 3 bases and 3 bases respectively, with 8 bases between them. Germline loops: CDR1 SEHNR, CDR2 FQNEAQ (reference sequence). The CDR3 has 13 residues. The CDR3 is CASSFSREETQYF. CDR3 nucleotide sequence: TGTGCCAGCAGCTTTTCCAGGGAAGAGACCCAGTACTTC.

The chain couples TRBV3-1 to TRBJ2-5; TRBD1 matches 9 bases. J lost 5 bases, V lost 5 bases, and 6 bases had no gene match. The CDR3 contains 14 residues. CDR1 LGHDT and CDR2 YNNKEL come from the germline V gene (reference sequence). CDR3 DNA sequence: TGTGCCAGCAGCGGACGGGACAGGGCGGAGACCCAGTACTTC. Translating gives CASSGRDRAETQYF.

This clonotype was seen ten or more times. This chain joins TRBV4-3 and TRBJ2-4; D possibly corresponds to TRBD2 (5 bases). The CDR3 covers 15 residues. In germline, CDR1 is LGHNA, CDR2 YSLEER. V lost 0 bases to trimming and J lost 6 bases, with 12 bases between them. For the CDR3, the DNA is TGCGCCAGCAGCCAAGACCGTGGTCGGGGAAACATTCAGTACTTC. Translating it yields CASSQDRGRGNIQYF.

A few counts support this clonotype. The CDR3 DNA sequence: TGCGCCAGCAGTCAAAAGGAAAGGTCGGAGACCCAGTACTTC. This encodes CASSQKERSETQYF. V is TRBV23-1 and J is TRBJ2-5; no definite D call. TRBV23-1 is marked as an open reading frame, function uncertain. The CDR3 is made up of 14 amino acids. V lost 2 bases and J lost 5, with 12 bases in between.